This TCR beta chain came from a study of a mutant IDH1 vaccine in newly diagnosed glioma (dated by TCRdb to the early 2020s). Turning to the overall study: Patients were given eight vaccinations, in weeks 1, 3, 5, 7, 11, 15, 19 and 23, which matched visits V03 through V10. In the chemotherapy-containing groups, vaccination started alongside temozolomide cycles, whereas in patients who had radiotherapy alone it started 4-6 weeks after radiotherapy. The approximately 32 treated patients were around 60% male and around 38% female, with a mean age of 40.4 years. Before enrollment, patients had received standard therapy of radiotherapy alone, temozolomide alone, or radiochemotherapy with temozolomide; most received the combination. Peripheral blood was collected at six visits: V03 (baseline), V05, V07, V10, V12 and V13. For exploratory analyses, around 26 treated patients had longitudinal TCRB deep sequencing done wherever samples were available.

What the research found in general, with its limitations: The authors stated that sample limitations prevented analyses of patient blood samples from being reproduced. Availability determined which PBMC samples were chosen for TCRB deep sequencing. Across multiple MHC alleles, vaccine-induced immune responses were seen in 93.3% of patients. Pseudoprogression appeared unrelated to alterations in the top peripheral T cell clonotypes detected by TCRB sequencing.

What the time point label conveys for this sample: week 23, last vaccination. Every vaccine dose consisted of 300 ug of a 20-mer mutant IDH1 peptide in Montanide, administered subcutaneously together with topical imiquimod. The donors had newly diagnosed IDH1-mutant astrocytomas of WHO grade 3 or 4 that showed loss of nuclear ATRX. The samples were drawn from NOA16, a multicentre, single-arm, open-label phase I trial in Germany that tested a mutant IDH1 peptide vaccine in humans for the first time. Genomic DNA for TCRB sequencing was extracted from EDTA blood using the DNeasy Blood and Tissue Kit. Receptors were amplified or captured by the immunoSEQ multiplex PCR assay. Rearranged TCR beta chain sequences were amplified using the hsTCRB Kit according to the manufacturer's protocol. An Illumina MiSeq was used to sequence the TCRB libraries. The published analysis was carried out like this. The kit vendor's proprietary platform handled demultiplexing, trimming and gene mapping. Drawn from immuneACCESS, this table holds only the in-frame rearrangements with V and J called that TCRdb kept. Clones are partly lost; checked studies trace under half to an unresolved V gene and leave the rest unexplained. V and J calls and clone size follow that table, whereas D and trimming were derived from the DNA. The table for this sample lists tens of thousands of clones; 85% to 95% of them were counted only once. The ten most abundant clones make up 3.5% to 4% of the sample.

Concerning this clone: The antigen it recognizes is unknown. No base qualities exist here, and no much larger clone lies one base off it.

This TCR derives from a man aged 45-65 years with glioma. Specimen: PBMCs, collected from a glioma patient whose treatment included an IDH1 peptide vaccine.

The nucleotide sequence is given as TGTGCCAGCAGTAGACAGGGTCCCGGGGAGCTGTTTTTT. Its translation reads: CASSRQGPGELFF. Here the chain combines TRBV27 and TRBJ2-2, and 7 junction bases match TRBD1. The germline V gene (reference sequence) supplies CDR1 MNHEY and CDR2 SMNVEV. The germline V end is reduced by 5 bases and the J end by 6 bases; junction bases left unmatched: 3. Measured from the cysteine to the phenylalanine, the CDR3 is 13 residues long. Only the CDR3 DNA stays, 39 bases, in frame from base 1.